Each of the 20 T cell receptor beta chains below was sequenced from the same sample in a study of T cells in Graves' hyperthyroidism and ophthalmopathy. RNA transcripts were the template for amplifying TCR beta CDR3 regions. The TCR CDR3 first-round RT-PCR relied on the HTBI primer set. TCRdb re-called the multiplex PCR reads through MiXCR, storing one row per CDR3 protein. The sample lists about 460,000 distinct CDR3 sequences; under 25% were seen once. Sequenced material: blood. The receptors derive from a woman aged 70-85 years with Graves' ophthalmopathy.

This clonotype was seen repeatedly, ten times or more. The chain employs TRBV2 and TRBJ2-1, with D possibly TRBD1 on 6 matching bases. V shed 6 bases and J shed 2 bases, with 11 bases lying between them. CDR1 and CDR2 from the germline V gene are SNHLY and FYNNEI. This CDR3 contains 14 residues. This chain's CDR3 is CASRNTGTYNEQFF. The DNA for the CDR3 is TGTGCCAGCAGAAACACAGGGACCTACAATGAGCAGTTCTTC. Looking up the rest from reference TRBV2 and TRBJ2-1 gives the full variable domain: EPEVTQTPSHQVTQMGQEVILRCVPISNHLYFYWYRQILGQKVEFLVSFYNNEISEKSEIFDDQFSVERPDGSNFTLKIRSTKLEDSAMYFCASRNTGTYNEQFFGPGTRLTVL.

The chain carries TRBV27 and TRBJ2-5; 9 bases are a match to TRBD1. In germline, CDR1 is MNHEY, CDR2 SMNVEV (reference sequence). The V and J ends lost 5 bases and 5 bases, in that order; junction bases with no gene match: 3. CDR3 length: 13 residues. CDR3 residues: CASSHRGRETQYF. The CDR3, as DNA: TGTGCCAGCAGTCACAGGGGGCGGGAGACCCAGTACTTC.

This clonotype was seen repeatedly, ten times or more. The chain is built from TRBV29-1 and TRBJ2-7; TRBD2 aligns across 7 bases. J gave up 0 bases and V 6 bases, and 8 bases lay outside the gene matches. The CDR3 runs 14 residues. CDR1 is SQVTM and CDR2 is ANQGSEA in the germline V gene. The CDR3 DNA reads as TGCAGCGTCGACGTAGCGGGCAACTCCTACGAGCAGTACTTC. It is translated as CSVDVAGNSYEQYF.

CDR3 in DNA: TGCAGTGCTAGTTCTCTTTACAATGAGCAGTTCTTC. This codes for CSASSLYNEQFF. J is TRBJ2-1 and V is TRBV20-1; D is undetermined. The CDR3 extends over 12 amino acids. The V and J ends lost 3 bases and 4 bases respectively, with 7 bases between them. The germline V gene has CDR1 DFQATT and CDR2 SNEGSKA (reference sequence).

This clonotype was counted a few times. The chain uses TRBV7-9 and TRBJ2-1, with a weak D call TRBD2 (5 bases). Germline V gives CDR1 SEHNR, CDR2 FQNEAQ (reference sequence). This CDR3 comprises 16 residues. The V end lost 1 base, the J end lost 12 bases, and 22 bases lay between the germline ends. The CDR3 spells CASSLVGLALTWGQFF. The CDR3 DNA follows: TGTGCCAGCAGCTTAGTTGGCCTAGCACTTACCTGGGGGCAGTTCTTC.

This clonotype was detected many times. The genes are TRBV7-9 and TRBJ2-1; 10 bases align to TRBD2. Trimming removed 5 bases from V and 4 bases from J; junction bases left unmatched: 14. The CDR3 runs 18 residues. Germline V lookup: CDR1 SEHNR, CDR2 FQNEAQ (reference sequence). Here the CDR3 reads CASSPRTLAGVIYNEQFF. The CDR3 coding sequence is TGTGCCAGCAGCCCCCGGACGCTAGCGGGAGTGATTTACAATGAGCAGTTCTTC. Full variable domain (rest looked up from reference TRBV7-9 and TRBJ2-1): DTGVSQNPRHKITKRGQNVTFRCDPISEHNRLYWYRQTLGQGPEFLTYFQNEAQLEKSRLLSDRFSAERPKGSFSTLEIQRTEQGDSAMYLCASSPRTLAGVIYNEQFFGPGTRLTVL.

The chain couples TRBV7-9 to TRBJ2-3; TRBD2 is a possible D gene (6 bases). Germline V CDR1 and CDR2: SEHNR, FQNEAQ (reference sequence). The ends were cut back, 5 bases at V and 1 base at J, with 19 bases in the middle. The CDR3 runs to 17 residues. The CDR3 region has the DNA TGTGCCAGCAGCCCCGGAGGAATAGCGGAGGGCACAGATACGCAGTATTTT. Its translation: CASSPGGIAEGTDTQYF.

This clonotype was detected a few times. The CDR3 DNA follows: TGTGCCAGCAGCCCACTTGTGGTCGGGAGTGGTTCAGATACGCAGTATTTT. This encodes CASSPLVVGSGSDTQYF. The V gene is TRBV7-3, the J gene TRBJ2-3; TRBD2 might be the D (6 bases). CDR3 length: 17 amino acids. CDR1 is SGHTA, CDR2 FQGTGA, per germline. Trimming took off 5 bases at V and 4 bases at J, with 22 bases between the two ends.

The table lists this clonotype with many counts. The V call is TRBV30, the J call TRBJ1-1, with D possibly matching TRBD1 (6 bases). The V gene lost 3 bases and the J gene lost 0 bases, with 14 bases spanning the gap. The CDR3 has 15 residues. CDR1 is GTSNPN and CDR2 is SVGIG in the germline V gene (reference sequence). The CDR3 loop reads CAWRSDRTVNTEAFF. In DNA, the CDR3 is TGTGCCTGGAGGTCCGATCGGACAGTGAACACTGAAGCTTTCTTT.

Many counts were recorded for this clonotype. CDR3 protein: CASSQAGADTEAFF. In nucleotides, the CDR3 is TGTGCCAGCAGCCAAGCGGGGGCGGACACTGAAGCTTTCTTT. This sequence joins TRBV3-1 and TRBJ1-1; possible D gene TRBD1, 6 bases. CDR3 size: 14 residues. Germline loops: CDR1 LGHDT, CDR2 YNNKEL (reference sequence). V lost 1 base to trimming and J lost 3 bases, with 9 bases between them.

Ten or more counts support this clonotype. The genes are TRBV12-3 or TRBV12-4 and TRBJ2-5; a weak D match, TRBD2 (6 bases). V was clipped by 4 bases and J by 5 bases, with 11 bases between them. This CDR3 spans 13 amino acids. The CDR3 reads CASSSGVGETQYF. In DNA, the CDR3 is TGTGCCAGCAGTTCGGGGGTCGGGGAGACCCAGTACTTC.

This clonotype has a count of ten or more. The chain uses TRBV28 and TRBJ2-7; D could derive from TRBD1 or TRBD2 (5 bases each). Trimming removed 5 bases at V and 3 bases at J, with 8 bases between. This CDR3 is 12 amino acids long. Germline-derived CDR1 and CDR2 are MDHEN and SYDVKM. In nucleotides, the CDR3 is TGTGCCAGCAGTAGAGGGGACTACGAGCAGTACTTC. Its protein product is CASSRGDYEQYF.

This clonotype was seen ten or more times. The CDR3 sequence is CASSQLGLAGGREQFF. In DNA form, the CDR3 reads TGTGCCAGCAGCCAACTAGGACTAGCGGGAGGCCGTGAGCAGTTCTTC. The rearrangement joins TRBV3-1 to TRBJ2-1, with TRBD2 matching 14 bases. The CDR3 runs to 16 residues. Germline V gives CDR1 LGHDT, CDR2 YNNKEL (reference sequence). With 2 bases clipped from V and 9 bases from J, the junction kept 6 bases outside the gene matches.

This clonotype occurred a few times. The chain couples TRBV28 to TRBJ2-7, with no clear D. Germline-derived CDR1 and CDR2 are MDHEN and SYDVKM. This CDR3 comprises 12 residues. V lost 3 bases and J 2 bases, leaving 5 bases between the germline ends. The CDR3 nucleotides are TGTGCCAGCAGTTTCTACACCTACGAGCAGTACTTC. Amino acids: CASSFYTYEQYF.

The chain links TRBV27 to TRBJ2-3; D not resolved. This CDR3 contains 13 residues. Germline CDR1 and CDR2: MNHEY and SMNVEV (reference sequence). Trimming shortened V by 7 bases and J by 3 bases, and 11 bases separated the two germline ends. The CDR3 loop reads CASNPRLTDTQYF. The CDR3, as DNA: TGTGCCAGCAATCCCCGGTTGACAGATACGCAGTATTTT.

V and J are TRBV19 and TRBJ1-1; D may be TRBD1 (6 bases). The CDR3 has 15 residues. Germline lookup yields CDR1 LNHDA and CDR2 SQIVND (reference sequence). The ends were cut back, 4 bases at V and 0 bases at J, with 12 bases in the middle. CDR3 residues: CASSNRVRMNTEAFF. CDR3 sequence (DNA): TGTGCCAGTAGTAACAGGGTGAGGATGAACACTGAAGCTTTCTTT.

On this clonotype itself: It may be a read error: a sequence one base away is much more abundant. The rearrangement uses TRBV9 and TRBJ2-7, with 9 bases matching TRBD2. Germline V CDR1 and CDR2: SGDLS, YYNGEE. The CDR3 sequence is 16 residues long. V trimming: 3 bases; J trimming: 7 bases; junction bases outside the gene matches: 14. CDR3: CASSARVAGESDEQYF. The CDR3 nucleotides read TGTGCCAGCAGCGCAAGGGTAGCGGGAGAATCGGATGAGCAGTACTTC.

The rearrangement uses TRBV11-3 and TRBJ2-7; D possibly corresponds to TRBD2 (6 bases). V lost 3 bases, J lost 3 bases, and 15 bases lay in between. CDR3 length: 15 residues. Germline CDR1 is SGHNT and CDR2 is YENEEA. CDR3 DNA sequence: TGTGCCAGCAGCTTGTCGGGAGAGGGGATCTACGAGCAGTACTTC. Its protein product is CASSLSGEGIYEQYF.

The CDR3 here is CSANWGGGRSYEQYF. In nucleotides, the CDR3 is TGCAGTGCCAACTGGGGGGGCGGGAGATCCTACGAGCAGTACTTC. The chain couples TRBV20-1 to TRBJ2-7; D possibly corresponds to TRBD2 (7 bases). Looked up from germline, CDR1 is DFQATT and CDR2 is SNEGSKA (reference sequence). The CDR3 spans 15 residues. V gave up 6 bases and J gave up 1 base, with 19 bases separating them.

V usage is TRBV3-1 and J usage is TRBJ2-7, with unresolved D. The CDR3 has 12 residues. The V gene lost 3 bases and the J gene lost 3 bases, with 6 bases spanning the gap. The germline gives CDR1 LGHDT, CDR2 YNNKEL (reference sequence). The CDR3 coding sequence is TGTGCCAGCAGCCACCTATACTACGAGCAGTACTTC. It specifies CASSHLYYEQYF.